Below, one T cell receptor (beta chain) is given with its context. Its antigen is not known. Other DNA sequences in the sample encode the same CDR3. The method was immunoSEQ multiplex PCR; TCRdb's version includes in-frame clones alone and lacks a portion of them. The sample lists around 620,000 clones; roughly 95% were seen once. V lost 5 bases and J lost 8; bases outside the gene matches: 7. The germline V gene encodes CDR1 MDHEN and CDR2 SYDVKM. This CDR3 has 14 residues. The data are from a study of shared clonotypes between healthy human individuals. Whole-study findings and limits: Naive CD4 clonotypes overlapped across a handful of donors at approximately 5.3%. Since donors were few, the genetic and exposure-history diversity represented was limited. Investigators collected only blood, and repertoires in tissues likely differ.

Naive CD8 cells lacked CD45RO, underwent positive selection for CCR7 and left out terminally differentiated effector memory CD45RA+ cells. Nashville, Tennessee was home to all donors, who were Caucasian adults. The sample comprised naive CD8+ T cells sorted from blood. This sequence joins TRBV28 and TRBJ1-4, with 8 bases that match TRBD1. The clonotype was recovered from a woman in her 30s in good health. In DNA form, the CDR3 reads TGTGCCAGCAGTCTCCAGGGGGCTGGGGAAAAACTGTTTTTT. It is translated as CASSLQGAGEKLFF.